A single sample is the source of the 19 T cell receptor beta chains below, sequenced in a study of T cell responses to AZD1222 COVID-19 vaccine (dated by TCRdb to about 2021). The library was prepared using the immunoSEQ multiplex PCR assay. Sourced from immuneACCESS, this table was stored by TCRdb with only in-frame sequences that have V and J called. A share of the clones is absent; for the studies checked, an unresolved V gene accounts for under half, and the remainder has no known explanation. Within this sample are some 180,000 clones, with roughly 89% of them counted one time only. The top ten clonotypes cover 1.5% to 2% of the sample. The time point tag for this specimen amounts to: baseline before first vaccination. The sample here was peripheral blood, taken on day 0 of AZD1222 vaccination. Receptors originate from an adult in good health.

Only a few counts were recorded for this clone. V usage is TRBV11-2 and J usage is TRBJ1-1; D call uncertain. CDR1 SGHAT and CDR2 FQNNGV come from the germline V gene. This CDR3 contains 16 residues. V was cut by 4 bases and J by 4 bases, with 19 bases left in between. CDR3 in DNA: TGTGCCAGCAGCTCACGCCAGCGATCGTTCCGCACTGAAGCTTTCTTT. Its translation is CASSSRQRSFRTEAFF.

The chain links TRBV15 to TRBJ2-4; a possible D gene is TRBD2 (5 bases). Trimming took 4 bases from V and 5 from J, leaving 18 bases between them. The V gene's germline CDR1 is LNHNV and CDR2 YYDKDF (reference sequence). The CDR3 runs 16 residues. Here the CDR3 DNA reads TGTGCCACCAGCATAAGACTACCCGGCCCCCAAAACATTCAGTACTTC. Its protein product is CATSIRLPGPQNIQYF.

The chain recombines TRBV4-2 with TRBJ2-1; D is undetermined. Germline V CDR1 and CDR2: LGHNA, YNFKEQ. V was clipped by 2 bases and J by 9 bases, with 20 bases between them. This CDR3 has 16 amino acids. The CDR3 region is CASSQKLGSNRGEQFF. As DNA, the CDR3 is TGTGCCAGCAGCCAAAAGCTAGGTTCCAACCGAGGTGAGCAGTTCTTC.

This chain uses TRBV6-2 or TRBV6-3 with TRBJ1-2; the match to TRBD1 covers 8 bases. This CDR3 contains 14 residues. V dropped 6 bases and J dropped 6; count of bases not matched to a gene: 9. Per germline, CDR1 MNHEY and CDR2 SVGEGT. The CDR3 region is CASSLLGQGDGYTF. Here the CDR3 DNA reads TGTGCCAGCAGCCTTCTTGGACAGGGCGATGGCTACACCTTC.

The chain combines TRBV6-5 with TRBJ1-5; 8 bases are a match to TRBD1. With 8 bases clipped from V and 3 bases from J, the junction kept 9 bases outside the gene matches. Germline V gene sequence: CDR1 MNHEY, CDR2 SVGAGI. The CDR3 loop spans 15 amino acids. The CDR3 loop is CASLRGPGSNQPQHF. The CDR3 DNA sequence: TGTGCCAGCCTCAGGGGGCCCGGGTCCAATCAGCCCCAGCATTTT.

V and J are TRBV13 and TRBJ1-6; D might be TRBD1 (6 bases). The germline V and J ends were trimmed by 2 bases and 9 bases, with 8 bases remaining between them. CDR1 PRHDT and CDR2 FYEKMQ come from the germline V gene (reference sequence). CDR3 length: 13 amino acids. The CDR3 region is CASSLSRGSPLHF. CDR3 coding DNA: TGTGCCAGCAGCTTATCCAGGGGTTCACCCCTCCACTTT.

Points on this clone: Other DNA sequences in this specimen translate into the identical CDR3. The J gene is TRBJ2-3, the V gene TRBV10-1; 7 bases are a match to TRBD2. Germline assignment: CDR1 WNHNN and CDR2 SYGVQD (reference sequence). The trim removed 3 bases at V and 0 bases at J, leaving 0 bases unmatched. The CDR3 loop spans 14 amino acids. The CDR3 reads CASSDGGSTDTQYF. The DNA for the CDR3 is TGCGCCAGCAGTGACGGGGGGAGCACAGATACGCAGTATTTT.

The chain has TRBV24-1 and TRBJ2-7, with no clear D. Trimming took 2 bases from V and 2 from J, leaving 9 bases between them. From germline, CDR1 is KGHDR and CDR2 SFDVKD. This CDR3 comprises 14 residues. In DNA form, the CDR3 reads TGTGCCACCAGTGATTCTCGACTTCCCTACGAGCAGTACTTC. Translated, it gives CATSDSRLPYEQYF.

This chain joins TRBV6-5 and TRBJ2-3; TRBD1 aligns across 7 bases. This CDR3 spans 14 amino acids. V shed 6 bases, J shed 10 bases, and the junction held 13 bases outside the gene matches. Germline CDR1 is MNHEY and CDR2 is SVGAGI. CDR3 in amino acids: CASRKGQPYPSQYF. CDR3 nucleotide sequence: TGTGCCAGCAGAAAGGGACAGCCTTACCCTTCGCAGTATTTT.

The chain links TRBV6-6 to TRBJ1-6, with TRBD1 identical over 7 bases. Losses at the gene ends were 10 bases for V and 8 bases for J; bases not matched to a gene: 11. Germline values: CDR1 MNHNY, CDR2 SVGAGI (reference sequence). The CDR3 contains 14 residues. The CDR3, as DNA: TGTGCCACCTACGAACAGGGGTTTGATTCACCCCTCCACTTT. This encodes CATYEQGFDSPLHF.

V and J are TRBV30 and TRBJ1-5; 7 bases agree with TRBD1. CDR1 GTSNPN and CDR2 SVGIG come from the germline V gene (reference sequence). CDR3 length: 14 amino acids. Trimming cost V 3 bases and J 1 base; bases outside gene matches: 3. The CDR3 sequence is CAWRGGQSNQPQHF. The CDR3 DNA reads TGTGCCTGGAGGGGGGGACAGAGCAATCAGCCCCAGCATTTT. Full variable domain (remainder filled in from reference TRBV30 and TRBJ1-5): SQTIHQWPATLVQPVGSPLSLECTVEGTSNPNLYWYRQAAGRGLQLLFYSVGIGQISSEVPQNLSASRPQDRQFILSSKKLLLSDSGFYLCAWRGGQSNQPQHFGDGTRLSIL.

This rearrangement joins TRBV5-6 to TRBJ2-1; 11 nucleotides align to TRBD2. In germline, CDR1 is SGHDT, CDR2 YYEEEE. J gave up 0 bases and V 1 base, and 9 bases lay outside the gene matches. CDR3 length: 19 amino acids. The CDR3 DNA is TGTGCCAGCAGCTTGTTTCTTAGCGGGGGGGCCAGCTCCTACAATGAGCAGTTCTTC. Its protein product is CASSLFLSGGASSYNEQFF.

The chain employs TRBV9 and TRBJ2-3; D is undetermined. Trimming stripped 4 bases from V and 0 bases from J, with 9 bases between. CDR1 is SGDLS and CDR2 is YYNGEE in the germline V gene. CDR3 length: 14 amino acids. The CDR3 nucleotides read TGTGCCAGCAGCCCCCGAGTGAGCACAGATACGCAGTATTTT. Residues: CASSPRVSTDTQYF.

J is TRBJ1-4 and V is TRBV3-1 (or the pseudogene TRBV3-2); no reliable D call. Looked up from germline, CDR1 is LGHDT and CDR2 is YNNKEL (reference sequence). Trimming stripped 0 bases from V and 7 bases from J, with 6 bases between. This CDR3 has 13 amino acids. This CDR3 reads CASSQDSVEKLFF. The CDR3 DNA follows: TGTGCCAGCAGCCAAGATTCTGTTGAAAAACTGTTTTTT.

The chain joins TRBV11-2 to TRBJ1-5, with unresolved D. V lost 5 bases and J lost 5, with 10 bases in between. Germline CDR1 and CDR2: SGHAT and FQNNGV. This CDR3 has 13 amino acids. The CDR3 here is CASSLDRDQPQHF. The CDR3 nucleotides read TGTGCCAGCAGCCTGGACCGGGATCAGCCCCAGCATTTT.

The chain couples TRBV30 to TRBJ1-2; D is uncertain. CDR3 size: 15 residues. Looked up from germline, CDR1 is GTSNPN and CDR2 is SVGIG (reference sequence). V lost 0 bases to trimming and J lost 5 bases, with 16 bases between them. CDR3 in DNA: TGTGCCTGGAGTGTAAGTCACATTGGTACTTATGGCTACACCTTC. Residues: CAWSVSHIGTYGYTF.

The rearrangement uses TRBV18 and TRBJ1-1; no clear D gene. V was cut by 2 bases and J by 6 bases, with 7 bases left in between. Per germline, CDR1 KGHSH and CDR2 LQKENI. The CDR3 totals 12 residues. This CDR3 is CASSPSESEAFF. In nucleotides, the CDR3 is TGTGCCAGCTCACCATCAGAGTCTGAAGCTTTCTTT. Using reference TRBV18 and TRBJ1-1 for the parts outside the CDR3, the full variable domain is NAGVMQNPRHLVRRRGQEARLRCSPMKGHSHVYWYRQLPEEGLKFMVYLQKENIIDESGMPKERFSAEFPKEGPSILRIQQVVRGDSAAYFCASSPSESEAFFGQGTRLTVV.

The chain has TRBV29-1 and TRBJ1-3; D is perhaps TRBD1 (5 bases). The V end was cut by 0 bases, the J end by 0 bases, with 12 bases between. The CDR3 spans 16 residues. CDR1 SQVTM and CDR2 ANQGSEA come from the germline V gene. CDR3 bases: TGCAGCGTTGAAGATCAGAGGGGAATCTCTGGAAACACCATATATTTT. As protein: CSVEDQRGISGNTIYF.

This rearrangement joins TRBV18 to TRBJ2-1, with D tentatively TRBD2 (6 bases). The CDR3 sequence is 14 residues long. The germline CDR1 and CDR2 sequences are KGHSH and LQKENI. The germline V and J ends were trimmed by 5 bases and 0 bases, with 8 bases remaining between them. This chain's CDR3 is CASSGGSSYNEQFF. CDR3 sequence (DNA): TGTGCCAGCTCAGGGGGGAGCTCCTACAATGAGCAGTTCTTC.